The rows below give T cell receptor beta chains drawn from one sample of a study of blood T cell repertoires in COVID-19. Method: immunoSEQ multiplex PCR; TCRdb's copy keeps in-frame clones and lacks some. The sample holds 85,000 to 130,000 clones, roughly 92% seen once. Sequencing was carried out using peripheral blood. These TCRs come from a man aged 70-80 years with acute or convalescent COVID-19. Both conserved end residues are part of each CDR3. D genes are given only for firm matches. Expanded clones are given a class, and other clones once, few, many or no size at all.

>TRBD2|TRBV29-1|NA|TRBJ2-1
CSVADTPGGEQFF
TGCAGCGTAGCGGACACCCCGGGGGGTGAGCAGTTCTTC
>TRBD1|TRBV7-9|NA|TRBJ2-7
CASSRGQSPYEQYF
TGTGCCAGCAGCCGGGGACAGTCACCCTACGAGCAGTACTTC
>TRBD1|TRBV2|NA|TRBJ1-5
CASSGTGSIQPQHF
TGTGCCAGCAGTGGGACAGGGTCCATTCAGCCCCAGCATTTT
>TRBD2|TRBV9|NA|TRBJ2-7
CASSVGTSGYYEQYF
TGTGCCAGCAGCGTAGGGACTAGCGGATACTACGAGCAGTACTTC
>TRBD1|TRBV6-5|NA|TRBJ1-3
CASKTGPSSGNTIYF
TGTGCCAGCAAGACAGGGCCGAGCTCTGGAAACACCATATATTTT
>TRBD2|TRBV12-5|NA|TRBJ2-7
CASGLEILAESSYEQYF
TGTGCTAGTGGTTTGGAAATTCTAGCGGAGAGCTCCTACGAGCAGTACTTC
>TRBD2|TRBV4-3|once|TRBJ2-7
CASSQDRGGSYEQYF
TGCGCCAGCAGCCAAGATCGCGGGGGGTCCTACGAGCAGTACTTC
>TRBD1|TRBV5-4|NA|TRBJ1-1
CASSFGTGAQGEAFF
TGTGCCAGCAGCTTTGGGACAGGGGCGCAGGGTGAAGCTTTCTTT
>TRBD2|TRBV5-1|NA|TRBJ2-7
CATRRTSDSYEQYF
TGCGCCACCAGACGTACTAGCGACTCCTACGAGCAGTACTTC
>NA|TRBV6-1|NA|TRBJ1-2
CASSERGRSYGYTF
TGTGCCAGCAGTGAAAGGGGCAGGTCCTATGGCTACACCTTC
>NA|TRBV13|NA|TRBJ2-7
CASSPQSTTYEQYF
TGTGCCAGCAGCCCCCAATCGACAACGTACGAGCAGTACTTC
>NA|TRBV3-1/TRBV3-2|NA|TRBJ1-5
CASSHGQIRAQHF
TGTGCCAGCAGCCACGGACAGATAAGAGCCCAGCATTTT
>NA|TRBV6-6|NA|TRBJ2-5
CASRPQVRRETQYF
TGTGCCAGCCGCCCCCAAGTCCGGAGAGAGACCCAGTACTTC
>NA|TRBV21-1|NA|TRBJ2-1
CASSKYTGTRDHNEQFF
TGTGCCAGCAGCAAATACACCGGGACTAGGGACCATAATGAGCAGTTCTTC
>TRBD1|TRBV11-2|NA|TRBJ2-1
CASSHQTGGAGNEQFF
TGTGCCAGCAGCCACCAGACAGGGGGCGCCGGGAATGAGCAGTTCTTC
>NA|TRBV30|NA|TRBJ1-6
CAWSGQGYNSPLHF
TGTGCCTGGAGTGGGCAGGGGTATAATTCACCCCTCCACTTT
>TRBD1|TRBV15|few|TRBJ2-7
CATSGRTGGHPISSYEQYF
TGTGCCACCAGCGGCCGGACAGGGGGCCACCCAATCAGCTCCTACGAGCAGTACTTC
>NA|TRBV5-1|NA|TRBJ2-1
CASSLSGNNEQFF
TGCGCCAGCAGCTTATCCGGGAACAATGAGCAGTTCTTC
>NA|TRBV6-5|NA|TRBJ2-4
CASRGHEFDIQYF
TGTGCCAGCAGGGGACACGAATTTGACATTCAGTACTTC
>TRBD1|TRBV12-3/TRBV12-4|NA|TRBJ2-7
CASSVQGVEQYF
TGTGCCAGCAGTGTCCAGGGGGTAGAGCAGTACTTC
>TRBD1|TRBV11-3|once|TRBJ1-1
CASSLVGTGNTEAFF
TGTGCCAGCAGCTTAGTTGGGACAGGGAACACTGAAGCTTTCTTT
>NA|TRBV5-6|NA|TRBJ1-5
CASSLGGELEPQHF
TGTGCCAGCAGCTTGGGTGGGGAGTTGGAGCCCCAGCATTTT
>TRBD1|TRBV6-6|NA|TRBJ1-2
CASSSWDSLYTF
TGTGCCAGCAGTTCCTGGGACAGCCTCTACACCTTC
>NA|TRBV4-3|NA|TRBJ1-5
CASSQDLSQPQHF
TGCGCCAGCAGCCAAGATCTTAGCCAGCCCCAGCATTTT
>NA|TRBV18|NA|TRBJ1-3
CASSSLGDRGNTIYF
TGTGCCAGCTCATCTCTCGGAGACCGCGGAAACACCATATATTTT
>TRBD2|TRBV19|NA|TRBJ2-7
CASRGSGTVYEQYF
TGTGCCAGTCGCGGGAGTGGGACCGTGTACGAGCAGTACTTC
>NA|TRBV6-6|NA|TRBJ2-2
CASSYIAGELFF
TGTGCCAGCAGTTACATAGCTGGGGAGCTGTTTTTT
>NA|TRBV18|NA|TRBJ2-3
CASSPPQRQGGDTQYF
TGTGCCAGCTCACCACCGCAGCGACAGGGAGGAGATACGCAGTATTTT
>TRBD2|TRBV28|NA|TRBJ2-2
CASSPRLAGVTGELFF
TGTGCCAGCAGTCCGCGACTAGCGGGAGTTACCGGGGAGCTGTTTTTT
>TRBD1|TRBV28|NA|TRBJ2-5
CASSLLTGKETQYF
TGTGCCAGCAGTTTATTGACAGGGAAAGAGACCCAGTACTTC
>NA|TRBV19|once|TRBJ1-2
CASIELRRAPNYGYTF
TGTGCCAGTATCGAATTGAGGAGGGCTCCTAACTATGGCTACACCTTC
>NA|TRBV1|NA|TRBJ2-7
CTSSQGDRGYYEQYF
TGCACCAGCAGCCAAGGGGACAGGGGGTACTACGAGCAGTACTTC
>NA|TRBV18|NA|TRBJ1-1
CASSPPWDLGGAEAFF
TGTGCCAGCTCACCACCTTGGGACTTGGGCGGCGCTGAAGCTTTCTTT
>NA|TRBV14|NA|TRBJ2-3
CASSQDVAGLRRDTQYF
TGTGCCAGCAGCCAAGATGTGGCGGGACTCCGAAGGGATACGCAGTATTTT
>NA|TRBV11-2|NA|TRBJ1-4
CASSSGHGNEKLFF
TGTGCCAGCAGCTCGGGACACGGTAATGAAAAACTGTTTTTT
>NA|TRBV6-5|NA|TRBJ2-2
CASRRLRSGELFF
TGTGCCAGCAGGCGACTACGGTCGGGGGAGCTGTTTTTT
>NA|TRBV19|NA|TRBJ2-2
CASSTTGIYTGELFF
TGTGCCAGTAGTACAACCGGGATCTACACCGGGGAGCTGTTTTTT
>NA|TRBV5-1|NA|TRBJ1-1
CASSLTSTEAFF
TGCGCCAGCAGCCTAACGTCCACTGAAGCTTTCTTT
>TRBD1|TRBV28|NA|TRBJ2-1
CASSPWTGDTYNEQFF
TGTGCCAGCAGTCCGTGGACAGGGGATACCTACAATGAGCAGTTCTTC
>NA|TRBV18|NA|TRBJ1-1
CASSPTGRQIEAFF
TGTGCCAGCTCCCCCACCGGGAGACAGATTGAAGCTTTCTTT
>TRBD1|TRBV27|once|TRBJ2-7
CASSLFGTGNYEQYF
TGTGCCAGCAGTTTATTCGGGACAGGGAACTACGAGCAGTACTTC
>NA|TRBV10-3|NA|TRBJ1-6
CAISESGRHGGNSPLHF
TGTGCCATCAGTGAGTCAGGCCGCCACGGAGGGAATTCACCCCTCCACTTT
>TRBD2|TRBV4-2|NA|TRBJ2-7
CASSWTGTRDEQYF
TGTGCCAGCAGCTGGACCGGGACTAGGGACGAGCAGTACTTC
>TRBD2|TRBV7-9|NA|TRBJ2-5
CASTRGGARETQYF
TGTGCCAGCACCCGGGGGGGGGCGCGTGAGACCCAGTACTTC
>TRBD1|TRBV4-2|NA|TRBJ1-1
CASSQAVDRGETEAFF
TGTGCCAGCAGCCAAGCTGTGGACAGGGGCGAGACTGAAGCTTTCTTT
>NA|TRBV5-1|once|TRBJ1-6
CASSPRQNSPLHF
TGCGCCAGCAGCCCGCGACAGAATTCACCCCTCCACTTT
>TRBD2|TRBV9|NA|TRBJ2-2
CASSVGIAGVTGELFF
TGTGCCAGCAGCGTAGGGATAGCGGGAGTCACCGGGGAGCTGTTTTTT
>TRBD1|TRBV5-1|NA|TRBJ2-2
CASSSRQGWGTGELFF
TGCGCCAGCAGCTCTCGACAGGGTTGGGGCACCGGGGAGCTGTTTTTT
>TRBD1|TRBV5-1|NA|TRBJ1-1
CASSLAKGARTEAFF
TGCGCCAGCAGCTTGGCCAAGGGGGCGCGGACGGAAGCTTTCTTT
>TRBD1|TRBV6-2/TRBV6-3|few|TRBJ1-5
CASSYSDRGHQPQHF
TGTGCCAGCAGTTACTCGGACAGGGGGCACCAGCCCCAGCATTTT
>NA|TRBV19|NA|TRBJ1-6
CASSEPGNSPLHF
TGTGCCAGTAGTGAGCCGGGAAATTCACCCCTCCACTTT
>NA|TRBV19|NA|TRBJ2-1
CASSSLKDPGGYNEQFF
TGTGCCAGTAGTTCCCTCAAGGACCCAGGGGGGTACAATGAGCAGTTCTTC
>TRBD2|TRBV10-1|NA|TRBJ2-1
CASTAGGLNEQFF
TGCGCCAGCACCGCGGGGGGTCTTAATGAGCAGTTCTTC
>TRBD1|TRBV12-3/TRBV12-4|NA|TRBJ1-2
CASSGQGAGGYTF
TGTGCCAGCAGTGGACAGGGGGCGGGAGGCTACACCTTC
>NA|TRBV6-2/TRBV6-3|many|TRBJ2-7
CASSSFAGSEQYF
TGTGCCAGCAGTTCCTTTGCCGGGAGCGAGCAGTACTTC
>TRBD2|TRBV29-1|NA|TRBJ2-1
CSPRLAGLALSYNEQFF
TGCAGCCCACGGCTAGCGGGGCTCGCACTCTCCTACAATGAGCAGTTCTTC
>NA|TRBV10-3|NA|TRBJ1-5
CASSPSNQPQHF
TGTGCCTCAAGCCCTAGCAATCAGCCCCAGCATTTT
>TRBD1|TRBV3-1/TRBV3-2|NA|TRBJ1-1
CASSQAGQGISTEAFF
TGTGCCAGCAGCCAAGCGGGACAGGGTATAAGCACTGAAGCTTTCTTT
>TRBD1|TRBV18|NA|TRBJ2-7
CASSPGQVYEQYF
TGTGCCAGCTCACCGGGACAGGTCTACGAGCAGTACTTC